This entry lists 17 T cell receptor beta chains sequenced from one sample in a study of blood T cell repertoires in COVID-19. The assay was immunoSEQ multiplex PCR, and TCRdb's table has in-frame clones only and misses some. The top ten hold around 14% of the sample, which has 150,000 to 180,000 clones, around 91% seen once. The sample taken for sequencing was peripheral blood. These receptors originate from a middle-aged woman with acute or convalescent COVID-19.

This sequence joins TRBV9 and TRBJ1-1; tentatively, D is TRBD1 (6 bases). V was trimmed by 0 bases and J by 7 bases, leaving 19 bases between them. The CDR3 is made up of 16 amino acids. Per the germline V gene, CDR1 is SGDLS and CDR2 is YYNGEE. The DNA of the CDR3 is TGTGCCAGCAGCGTAGAGCTTACAGGGCAAACTAGTGAAGCTTTCTTT. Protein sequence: CASSVELTGQTSEAFF.

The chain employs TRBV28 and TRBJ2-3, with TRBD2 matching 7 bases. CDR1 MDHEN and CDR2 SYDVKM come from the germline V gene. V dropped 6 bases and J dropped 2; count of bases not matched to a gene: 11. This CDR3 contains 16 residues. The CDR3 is CASSPSPGLFTDTQYF. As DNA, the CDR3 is TGTGCCAGCAGCCCCTCCCCGGGACTATTCACAGATACGCAGTATTTT.

The CDR3 reads CASSEYGQRYGYTF. The CDR3 bases are TGTGCCAGCAGTGAATATGGGCAGAGATATGGCTACACCTTC. The gene calls are TRBV25-1 and TRBJ1-2; D remains ambiguous. Trimming cost V 0 bases and J 5 bases, with 10 bases left between them. This CDR3 has 14 amino acids. Germline loops: CDR1 MGHDK, CDR2 SYGVNS.

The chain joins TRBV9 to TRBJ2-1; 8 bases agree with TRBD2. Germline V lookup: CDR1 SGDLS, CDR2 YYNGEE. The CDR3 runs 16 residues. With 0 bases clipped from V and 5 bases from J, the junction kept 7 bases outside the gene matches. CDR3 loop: CASSVDQREPHNEQFF. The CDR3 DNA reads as TGTGCCAGCAGCGTAGACCAGCGGGAGCCCCACAATGAGCAGTTCTTC. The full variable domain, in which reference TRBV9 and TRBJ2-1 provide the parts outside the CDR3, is DSGVTQTPKHLITATGQRVTLRCSPRSGDLSVYWYQQSLDQGLQFLIQYYNGEERAKGNILERFSAQQFPDLHSELNLSSLELGDSALYFCASSVDQREPHNEQFFGPGTRLTVL.

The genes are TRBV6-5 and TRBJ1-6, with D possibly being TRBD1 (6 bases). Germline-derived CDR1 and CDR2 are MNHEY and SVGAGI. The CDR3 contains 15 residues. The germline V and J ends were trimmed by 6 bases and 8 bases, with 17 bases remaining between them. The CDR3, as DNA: TGTGCCAGCAGGGGACAAGGCCGATCGTATTCACCCCTCCACTTT. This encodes CASRGQGRSYSPLHF.

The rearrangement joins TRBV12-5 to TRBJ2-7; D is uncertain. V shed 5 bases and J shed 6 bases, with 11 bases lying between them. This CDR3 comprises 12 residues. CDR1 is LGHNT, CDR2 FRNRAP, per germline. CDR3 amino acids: CASGPGLGEQYF. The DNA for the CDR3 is TGTGCTAGTGGTCCGGGTCTCGGCGAGCAGTACTTC. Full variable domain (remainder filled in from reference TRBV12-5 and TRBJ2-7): DARVTQTPRHKVTEMGQEVTMRCQPILGHNTVFWYRQTMMQGLELLAYFRNRAPLDDSGMPKDRFSAEMPDATLATLKIQPSEPRDSAVYFCASGPGLGEQYFGPGTRLTVT.

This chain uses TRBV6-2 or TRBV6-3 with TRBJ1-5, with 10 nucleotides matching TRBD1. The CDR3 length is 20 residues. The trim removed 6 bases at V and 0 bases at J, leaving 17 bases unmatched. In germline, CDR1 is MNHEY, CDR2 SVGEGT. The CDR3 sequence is CASSVDAGTGELYSNQPQHF. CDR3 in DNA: TGTGCCAGCAGCGTGGACGCCGGGACAGGGGAATTGTATAGCAATCAGCCCCAGCATTTT.

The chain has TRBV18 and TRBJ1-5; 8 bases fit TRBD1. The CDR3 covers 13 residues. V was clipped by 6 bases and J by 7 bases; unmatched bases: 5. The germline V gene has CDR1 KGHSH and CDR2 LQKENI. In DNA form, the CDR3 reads TGTGCCAGCTCCCTCGGACAGGGACAGCCCCAGCATTTT. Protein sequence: CASSLGQGQPQHF.

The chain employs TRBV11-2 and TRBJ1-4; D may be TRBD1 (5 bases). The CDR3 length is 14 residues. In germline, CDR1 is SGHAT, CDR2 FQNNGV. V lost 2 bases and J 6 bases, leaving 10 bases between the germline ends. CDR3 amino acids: CASSLLGTDEKLFF. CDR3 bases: TGTGCCAGCAGCTTACTCGGGACTGATGAAAAACTGTTTTTT.

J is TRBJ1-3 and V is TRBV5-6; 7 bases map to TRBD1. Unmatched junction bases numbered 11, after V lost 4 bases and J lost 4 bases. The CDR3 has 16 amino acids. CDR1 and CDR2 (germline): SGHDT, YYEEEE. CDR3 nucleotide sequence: TGTGCCAGCAGCATCGGACAGGCCGTAGGGGGAAACACCATATATTTT. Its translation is CASSIGQAVGGNTIYF.

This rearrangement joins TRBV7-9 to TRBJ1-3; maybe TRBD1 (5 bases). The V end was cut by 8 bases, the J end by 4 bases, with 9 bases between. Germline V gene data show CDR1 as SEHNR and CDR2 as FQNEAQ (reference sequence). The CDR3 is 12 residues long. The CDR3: CASLGGGNTIYF. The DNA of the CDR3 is TGTGCCAGCCTGGGGGGGGGAAACACCATATATTTT.

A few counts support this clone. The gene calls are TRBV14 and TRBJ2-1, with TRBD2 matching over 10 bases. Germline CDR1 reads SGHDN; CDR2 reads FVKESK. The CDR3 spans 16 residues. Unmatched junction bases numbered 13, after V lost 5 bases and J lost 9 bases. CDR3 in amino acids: CASSSPGLAGVGEQFF. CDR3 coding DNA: TGTGCCAGCAGCTCCCCGGGTCTAGCGGGAGTCGGTGAGCAGTTCTTC.

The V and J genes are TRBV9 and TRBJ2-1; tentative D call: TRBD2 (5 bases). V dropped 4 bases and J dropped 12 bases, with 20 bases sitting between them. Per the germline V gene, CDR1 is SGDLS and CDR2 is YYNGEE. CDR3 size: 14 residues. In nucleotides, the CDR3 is TGTGCCAGCAGCACAAGTTCCTCAGTCGAGGGGCAGTTCTTC. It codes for CASSTSSSVEGQFF.

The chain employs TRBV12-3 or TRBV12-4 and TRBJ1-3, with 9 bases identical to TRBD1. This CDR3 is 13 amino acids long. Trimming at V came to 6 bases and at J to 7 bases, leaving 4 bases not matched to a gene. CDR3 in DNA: TGTGCCAGCAGACTTGGGACAGGGAACACCATATATTTT. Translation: CASRLGTGNTIYF.

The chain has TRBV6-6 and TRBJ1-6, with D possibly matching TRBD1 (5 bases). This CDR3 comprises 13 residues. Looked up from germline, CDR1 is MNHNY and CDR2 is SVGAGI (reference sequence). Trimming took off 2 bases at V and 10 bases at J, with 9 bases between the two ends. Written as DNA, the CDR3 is TGTGCCAGCAGTTACACGGGGGACTCACCCCTCCACTTT. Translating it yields CASSYTGDSPLHF.

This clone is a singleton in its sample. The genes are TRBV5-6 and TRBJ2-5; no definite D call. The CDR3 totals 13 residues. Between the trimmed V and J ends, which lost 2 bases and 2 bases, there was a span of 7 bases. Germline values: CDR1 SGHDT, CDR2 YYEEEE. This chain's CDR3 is CASSFLIQETQYF. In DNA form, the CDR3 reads TGTGCCAGCAGCTTCCTAATACAAGAGACCCAGTACTTC.

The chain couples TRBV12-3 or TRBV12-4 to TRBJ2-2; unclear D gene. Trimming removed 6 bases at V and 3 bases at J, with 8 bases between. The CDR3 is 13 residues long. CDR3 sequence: CASSQAYTGELFF. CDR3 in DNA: TGTGCCAGCAGCCAAGCATACACCGGGGAGCTGTTTTTT.